The 30 T cell receptor beta chains in this list originate from one sample, sequenced in a study of T cell clonotyping in hematopoietic cell transplantation. Produced via immunoSEQ multiplex PCR; TCRdb's table is partial and in-frame only. The sample comprises some 8,800 clones, roughly 93% of which are singletons, and roughly 5% rests with the top ten. This sample comprised PBMCs, obtained 100 days after allogeneic stem cell transplant. Every receptor here comes from a male patient aged 45 to 59 who had an allogeneic stem cell transplant from a related donor, so T cells may come from the graft donor. Some clones in this sample may be carry-over from other donors' samples.

The J gene is TRBJ2-7, the V gene TRBV18; D is uncertain. This CDR3 is built from 12 residues. Germline V gene sequence: CDR1 KGHSH, CDR2 LQKENI. V was pared by 3 bases and J by 5 bases, with 8 bases between. This chain's CDR3 is CASSPSGHEQYF. CDR3 DNA: TGTGCCAGCTCACCCTCCGGCCACGAGCAGTACTTC.

This clone has just one count. The rearrangement links TRBV6-5 to TRBJ1-2, with D perhaps TRBD1 (6 bases). The CDR3 length is 14 residues. Germline assignment: CDR1 MNHEY and CDR2 SVGAGI. V lost 2 bases to trimming and J lost 6 bases, with 13 bases between them. CDR3 sequence: CASSYGTGWNGYTF. CDR3 nucleotide sequence: TGTGCCAGCAGTTACGGAACAGGGTGGAATGGCTACACCTTC.

The chain joins TRBV28 to TRBJ2-7; tentatively, D is TRBD1 (6 bases). This CDR3 is built from 13 residues. Germline V gene lookup returns CDR1 MDHEN and CDR2 SYDVKM. V was cut by 4 bases and J by 6 bases, with 13 bases left in between. In DNA, the CDR3 is TGTGCCAGCAGTTCAGGACAGTCGCGCGAGCAGTACTTC. This encodes CASSSGQSREQYF.

The V call is TRBV5-4, the J call TRBJ2-2; the match to TRBD2 covers 10 bases. V gave up 2 bases and J gave up 7 bases; unmatched junction bases: 2. The CDR3 extends over 14 amino acids. Germline CDR1 and CDR2: SGHNT and YYREEE (reference sequence). The CDR3 here is CASSLAGGFGELFF. In nucleotides, the CDR3 is TGTGCCAGCAGCTTAGCGGGGGGGTTCGGGGAGCTGTTTTTT.

The chain uses TRBV7-9 and TRBJ2-7; D remains ambiguous. The CDR3 is made up of 13 amino acids. The V gene lost 1 base and the J gene lost 6 bases, with 10 bases spanning the gap. Germline CDR1 and CDR2: SEHNR and FQNEAQ (reference sequence). CDR3 protein: CASSLGTSGEQYF. In nucleotides, the CDR3 is TGTGCCAGCAGCTTAGGTACCTCGGGCGAGCAGTACTTC.

The chain carries TRBV19 and TRBJ1-5, with D maybe TRBD1 (5 bases). Trimming removed 4 bases from V and 0 bases from J, with 10 bases in between. Germline V CDR1 and CDR2: LNHDA, SQIVND (reference sequence). CDR3 size: 15 residues. In DNA, the CDR3 is TGTGCCAGTAGTAAGGGCAGGGATAGCAATCAGCCCCAGCATTTT. This codes for CASSKGRDSNQPQHF.

The chain combines TRBV6-6 with TRBJ2-5; perhaps TRBD1 as D (6 bases). V was trimmed by 2 bases and J by 0 bases, leaving 7 bases between them. The CDR3 consists of 14 residues. Looked up from germline, CDR1 is MNHNY and CDR2 is SVGAGI (reference sequence). In DNA form, the CDR3 reads TGTGCCAGCAGTTACGGACAGTACCAAGAGACCCAGTACTTC. Translated, it gives CASSYGQYQETQYF.

The chain recombines TRBV6-4 with TRBJ2-3, with 11 bases fitting TRBD2. V was pared by 0 bases and J by 4 bases, with 0 bases of the junction left unmatched. Germline V gene data show CDR1 as MRHNA and CDR2 as SNTAGT. CDR3 length: 15 amino acids. CDR3 loop: CASSDSSGGADTQYF. CDR3 coding DNA: TGTGCCAGCAGTGACTCTAGCGGGGGGGCAGATACGCAGTATTTT.

The rearrangement joins TRBV2 to TRBJ2-7, with TRBD1 matching over 8 bases. The trim removed 6 bases at V and 6 bases at J, leaving 7 bases unmatched. The CDR3 runs to 13 residues. In germline, CDR1 is SNHLY, CDR2 FYNNEI. The CDR3 sequence is CASSTDRAAEQYF. DNA for the CDR3: TGTGCCAGCAGCACGGACAGGGCGGCCGAGCAGTACTTC.

V gene TRBV30 combines with J gene TRBJ2-5; D is unresolved. The closer fit of TRBJ2-7 to the DNA end suggests the J call may be wrong. This CDR3 contains 12 residues. Germline CDR1 reads GTSNPN; CDR2 reads SVGIG (reference sequence). As DNA, the CDR3 is TGTGCCTGGAGTTCGACTGCTAACGAGCAGTACTTC. Translation: CAWSSTANEQYF.

Details on this clone: At one end, the junction sequence differs from germline, possibly due to a read error. This rearrangement joins TRBV27 to TRBJ1-5, with D hard to call. Germline CDR1 reads MNHEY; CDR2 reads SMNVEV (reference sequence). This CDR3 comprises 14 residues. The CDR3 is CASSLKPGVQSQHF. CDR3 nucleotide sequence: TGTGCCAGCAGTTTGAAGCCTGGGGTTCAGTCCCAGCATTTT.

This chain connects TRBV7-9 to TRBJ1-2, with a weak D call TRBD1 (6 bases). This CDR3 contains 14 residues. The germline V gene encodes CDR1 SEHNR and CDR2 FQNEAQ (reference sequence). The germline V and J ends were trimmed by 5 bases and 7 bases, with 17 bases remaining between them. The CDR3 is CASSHTTGLSGYTF. In DNA, the CDR3 is TGTGCCAGCAGCCACACGACAGGTTTGAGTGGCTACACCTTC.

V is TRBV2 and J is TRBJ2-1; D is unclear. Trimming removed 4 bases from V and 9 bases from J, with 7 bases in between. Germline V gene lookup returns CDR1 SNHLY and CDR2 FYNNEI. The CDR3 runs 11 residues. The CDR3, as DNA: TGTGCCAGCAGTGGGCATTTTGAGCAGTTCTTC. This gives the protein CASSGHFEQFF.

J is TRBJ1-5 and V is TRBV18; D is undetermined. CDR1 and CDR2 (germline): KGHSH, LQKENI. The V gene lost 3 bases and the J gene lost 1 base, with 13 bases spanning the gap. The CDR3 totals 16 residues. CDR3 coding DNA: TGTGCCAGCTCACCGTCTGGGGTTCCCAGCAATCAGCCCCAGCATTTT. Residues: CASSPSGVPSNQPQHF.

This clone has a single count. The chain links TRBV7-9 to TRBJ1-1; D gene uncertain. The CDR3 consists of 15 residues. V shed 5 bases and J shed 0 bases, with 13 bases lying between them. CDR1 is SEHNR and CDR2 is FQNEAQ in the germline V gene (reference sequence). In DNA, the CDR3 is TGTGCCAGCAGCACTCCCAGTCAAATGAACACTGAAGCTTTCTTT. It yields the protein CASSTPSQMNTEAFF.

The chain is built from TRBV27 and TRBJ1-2; TRBD1 is a possible D gene (6 bases). Germline-derived CDR1 and CDR2 are MNHEY and SMNVEV (reference sequence). V was trimmed by 4 bases and J by 5 bases, leaving 17 bases between them. The CDR3 has 15 residues. The DNA of the CDR3 is TGTGCCAGCAGTTACACAGGGCTCTGGGGGTATGGCTACACCTTC. Its protein product is CASSYTGLWGYGYTF.

This rearrangement joins TRBV14 to TRBJ1-1; TRBD1 matches 11 bases. V shed 3 bases and J 4 bases; nucleotides not matched to a gene: 7. Germline V lookup: CDR1 SGHDN, CDR2 FVKESK. This CDR3 is built from 16 residues. This CDR3 is CASSQRTGTGGTEAFF. The CDR3 DNA is TGTGCCAGCAGCCAGAGGACCGGGACAGGGGGCACTGAAGCTTTCTTT.

The rearrangement joins TRBV19 to TRBJ2-1, with D possibly being TRBD1 (5 bases). Trimming left V 4 bases short and J 2 bases short, with 15 bases between. Looked up from germline, CDR1 is LNHDA and CDR2 is SQIVND (reference sequence). This CDR3 is built from 16 residues. The CDR3, as DNA: TGTGCCAGTAGTAAGGAAGTGGACATCACCTACAATGAGCAGTTCTTC. Protein product: CASSKEVDITYNEQFF.

The CDR3 is CASSLEGGNEKLFF. CDR3 nucleotide sequence: TGTGCCAGCAGCTTGGAGGGGGGAAATGAAAAACTGTTTTTT. The chain carries TRBV7-9 and TRBJ1-4, with D possibly matching TRBD1 (6 bases). CDR3 length equals 14 residues. Deletions cut 3 bases from V and 5 bases from J, with 10 bases between. Germline assignment: CDR1 SEHNR and CDR2 FQNEAQ (reference sequence).

This rearrangement joins TRBV30 to TRBJ2-4; 9 bases are shared with TRBD2. Germline V gives CDR1 GTSNPN, CDR2 SVGIG (reference sequence). The CDR3 covers 15 residues. V dropped 0 bases and J dropped 8; count of bases not matched to a gene: 8. CDR3 region: CAWSVSAGGSDIQYF. In DNA, the CDR3 is TGTGCCTGGAGTGTATCTGCGGGAGGGTCGGACATTCAGTACTTC. Variable domain in full (rest from reference TRBV30 and TRBJ2-4): SQTIHQWPATLVQPVGSPLSLECTVEGTSNPNLYWYRQAAGRGLQLLFYSVGIGQISSEVPQNLSASRPQDRQFILSSKKLLLSDSGFYLCAWSVSAGGSDIQYFGAGTRLSVL.

V and J are TRBV28 and TRBJ2-5; 8 bases align to TRBD2. Germline CDR1 reads MDHEN; CDR2 reads SYDVKM. The CDR3 runs 14 residues. The J segment lost 3 bases and the V segment lost 4 bases, leaving 4 bases of the junction unmatched. The CDR3 is CASSYSGGEETQYF. The CDR3 DNA is TGTGCCAGCAGTTACAGCGGGGGCGAAGAGACCCAGTACTTC.

V gene TRBV28 combines with J gene TRBJ2-1; TRBD2 matches at 11 bases. Germline V gene lookup returns CDR1 MDHEN and CDR2 SYDVKM. V was pared by 6 bases and J by 7 bases, with 8 bases of the junction left unmatched. The CDR3 extends over 15 amino acids. The CDR3: CASRAQTSGKNEQFF. The CDR3 nucleotides are TGTGCCAGCAGGGCCCAGACTAGCGGGAAGAATGAGCAGTTCTTC.

J is TRBJ1-2 and V is TRBV10-3; 10 nucleotides line up with TRBD1. The J segment lost 8 bases and the V segment lost 2 bases, leaving 14 bases of the junction unmatched. This CDR3 is 17 amino acids long. Germline CDR1 reads ENHRY; CDR2 reads SYGVKD. Here the CDR3 DNA reads TGTGCCATCAGTGAGGAGGTTTACCCAGGACAGGGGGAAGGCTACACCTTC. As protein: CAISEEVYPGQGEGYTF.

The rearrangement links TRBV28 to TRBJ2-5, with D perhaps assigned TRBD1 or TRBD2 (5 bases each). Trimming pared 2 bases from V and 2 bases from J, leaving 9 bases between. The CDR3 is made up of 14 amino acids. Germline V CDR1 and CDR2: MDHEN, SYDVKM. CDR3 nucleotides: TGTGCCAGCAGTTTAGGGGGTCGGCAAGAGACCCAGTACTTC. Its translation is CASSLGGRQETQYF.

The CDR3 loop reads CASSQEEGPTEAFF. CDR3 sequence (DNA): TGTGCCAGCAGCCAAGAAGAAGGACCCACTGAAGCTTTCTTT. The chain is built from TRBV4-2 and TRBJ1-1; no clear D. The ends were cut back, 0 bases at V and 4 bases at J, with 9 bases in the middle. The germline CDR1 and CDR2 sequences are LGHNA and YNFKEQ. The CDR3 runs 14 residues.

The rearrangement links TRBV4-3 to TRBJ2-3, with D possibly TRBD2 on 5 matching bases. Germline V gives CDR1 LGHNA, CDR2 YSLEER. V lost 1 base and J 6 bases, leaving 11 bases between the germline ends. The CDR3 sequence is 14 residues long. Here the CDR3 reads CASSQVTGMDTQYF. The CDR3 region has the DNA TGCGCCAGCAGCCAAGTAACCGGGATGGATACGCAGTATTTT.

The V and J genes are TRBV6-4 and TRBJ1-6; TRBD1 might be the D (5 bases). The V end was cut by 5 bases, the J end by 0 bases, with 17 bases between. CDR1 and CDR2 (germline): MRHNA, SNTAGT. This CDR3 is built from 18 residues. Written as DNA, the CDR3 is TGTGCCAGCAGTAGTGGGGCAGCGGGTAGCTCCTATAATTCACCCCTCCACTTT. This sequence encodes CASSSGAAGSSYNSPLHF.

J is TRBJ1-4 and V is TRBV7-2; the match to TRBD1 covers 7 bases. Losses at the gene ends were 5 bases for V and 5 bases for J; bases not matched to a gene: 8. Germline CDR1 is SGHTA and CDR2 is FQGNSA. This CDR3 has 15 residues. The CDR3 here is CASSVNRGLNEKLFF. CDR3 nucleotide sequence: TGTGCCAGCAGCGTTAACAGGGGACTGAATGAAAAACTGTTTTTT. The entire variable domain, with the rest obtained from reference TRBV7-2 and TRBJ1-4, is as follows: GAGVSQSPSNKVTEKGKDVELRCDPISGHTALYWYRQSLGQGLEFLIYFQGNSAPDKSGLPSDRFSAERTGGSVSTLTIQRTQQEDSAVYLCASSVNRGLNEKLFFGSGTQLSVL.

This chain joins TRBV11-2 and TRBJ2-7; D may be TRBD1 or TRBD2 (5 bases each). The CDR3 runs to 17 residues. Germline V lookup: CDR1 SGHAT, CDR2 FQNNGV. Trimming cost V 0 bases and J 2 bases, with 17 bases left between them. This CDR3 is CASSLDLRGVTPYEQYF. As DNA, the CDR3 is TGTGCCAGCAGCTTAGATCTTAGGGGAGTAACCCCCTACGAGCAGTACTTC.

The chain links TRBV7-6 to TRBJ2-3; maybe TRBD1 (5 bases). CDR1 SGHVS and CDR2 FNYEAQ come from the germline V gene. CDR3 length equals 15 residues. V lost 1 base and J lost 0, with 8 bases in between. The CDR3 DNA follows: TGTGCCAGCAGCTTAGGGTACAGGAGCACAGATACGCAGTATTTT. Its protein product is CASSLGYRSTDTQYF.